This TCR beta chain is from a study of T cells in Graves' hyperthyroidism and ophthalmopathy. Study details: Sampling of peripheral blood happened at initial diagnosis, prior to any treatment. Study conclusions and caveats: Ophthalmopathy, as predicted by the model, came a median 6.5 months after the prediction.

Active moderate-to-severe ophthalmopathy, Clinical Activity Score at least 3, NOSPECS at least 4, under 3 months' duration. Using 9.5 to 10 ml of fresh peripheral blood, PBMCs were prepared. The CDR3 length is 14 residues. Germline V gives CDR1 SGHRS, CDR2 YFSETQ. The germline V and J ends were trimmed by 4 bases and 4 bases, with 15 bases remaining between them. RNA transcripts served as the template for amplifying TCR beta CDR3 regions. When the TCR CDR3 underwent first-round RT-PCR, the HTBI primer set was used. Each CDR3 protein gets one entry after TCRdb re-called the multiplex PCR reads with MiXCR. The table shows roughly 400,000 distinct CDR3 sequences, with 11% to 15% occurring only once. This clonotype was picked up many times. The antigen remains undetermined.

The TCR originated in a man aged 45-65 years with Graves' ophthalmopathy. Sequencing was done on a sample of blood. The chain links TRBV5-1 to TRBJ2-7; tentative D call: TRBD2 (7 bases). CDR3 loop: CASSRGPGGYEQYF. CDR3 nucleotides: TGCGCCAGCAGCCGGGGGCCGGGGGGATACGAGCAGTACTTC.